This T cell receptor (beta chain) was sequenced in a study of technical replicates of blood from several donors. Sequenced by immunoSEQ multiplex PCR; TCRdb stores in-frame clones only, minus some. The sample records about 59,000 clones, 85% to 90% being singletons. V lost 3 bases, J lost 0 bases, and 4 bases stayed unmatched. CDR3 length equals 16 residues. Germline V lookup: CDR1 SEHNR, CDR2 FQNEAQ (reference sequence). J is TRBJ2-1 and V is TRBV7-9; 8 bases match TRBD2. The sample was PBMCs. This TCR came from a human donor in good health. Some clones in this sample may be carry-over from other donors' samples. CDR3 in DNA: TGTGCCAGCAGCTTTAGCGGGATAAGCTCCTACAATGAGCAGTTCTTC. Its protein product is CASSFSGISSYNEQFF.